One sample yielded the 20 T cell receptor beta chains listed below, sequenced in a study of T cell responses to AZD1222 COVID-19 vaccine. The assay was immunoSEQ multiplex PCR, and TCRdb's table has in-frame clones only and misses some. The sample carries about 170,000 clones, roughly 87% recorded once. This material consisted of peripheral blood, taken 28 days after the second AZD1222 dose. The receptors derive from an adult who received the AZD1222 COVID-19 vaccine.

This chain connects TRBV18 to TRBJ1-4; D remains ambiguous. Trimming left V 2 bases short and J 0 bases short, with 7 bases between. Germline V gives CDR1 KGHSH, CDR2 LQKENI. This CDR3 has 15 residues. CDR3 in amino acids: CASSPWMATNEKLFF. For the CDR3, the DNA is TGTGCCAGCTCACCATGGATGGCAACTAATGAAAAACTGTTTTTT.

This chain connects TRBV7-9 to TRBJ1-1; D may be TRBD1 (5 bases). Trimming stripped 1 base from V and 5 bases from J, with 8 bases between. The CDR3 extends over 13 amino acids. Germline CDR1 SEHNR, CDR2 FQNEAQ (reference sequence). The CDR3 loop reads CASSLEEGTEAFF. The CDR3, as DNA: TGTGCCAGCAGCTTAGAAGAGGGGACTGAAGCTTTCTTT.

The chain couples TRBV6-2 or TRBV6-3 to TRBJ1-5; D is unresolved. The V gene lost 0 bases and the J gene lost 0 bases, with 9 bases spanning the gap. Germline loops: CDR1 MNHEY, CDR2 SVGEGT. CDR3 length: 16 residues. CDR3 nucleotide sequence: TGTGCCAGCAGTTACTCGAAGGATTATAGCAATCAGCCCCAGCATTTT. This sequence encodes CASSYSKDYSNQPQHF.

The chain joins TRBV2 to TRBJ1-2; 7 positions match TRBD1. V dropped 8 bases and J dropped 4; count of bases not matched to a gene: 4. The germline gives CDR1 SNHLY, CDR2 FYNNEI. This CDR3 is 12 amino acids long. DNA for the CDR3: TGTGCCAGCGGGGGACAGATCTATGGCTACACCTTC. Protein: CASGGQIYGYTF.

This clone was counted a few times. The chain has TRBV7-2 and TRBJ2-1, with TRBD2 matching 8 bases. The CDR3 contains 15 residues. After removal of 5 bases from V and 7 bases from J, the junction contained 10 bases not matched to a gene. Germline values: CDR1 SGHTA, CDR2 FQGNSA. The CDR3 nucleotides are TGTGCCAGCAGCCCAACAGGGACTAGAAATAATGAGCAGTTCTTC. This translates into CASSPTGTRNNEQFF.

V gene TRBV15 combines with J gene TRBJ1-5; 7 nucleotides align to TRBD1. CDR3 length: 15 amino acids. The V and J ends lost 7 bases and 2 bases, in that order; junction bases with no gene match: 8. Germline CDR1 is LNHNV and CDR2 is YYDKDF (reference sequence). The DNA for the CDR3 is TGTGCCACCACCCTGGACAGGTATGGCAATCAGCCCCAGCATTTT. It translates to CATTLDRYGNQPQHF.

The CDR3 spells CASTLGGGPGNTIYF. The CDR3 coding sequence is TGTGCCAGCACCCTGGGGGGGGGACCTGGAAACACCATATATTTT. The chain is built from TRBV5-6 and TRBJ1-3; perhaps TRBD1 as D (5 bases). The CDR3 is 15 amino acids. The V end lost 6 bases, the J end lost 2 bases, and 15 bases lay between the germline ends. Looked up from germline, CDR1 is SGHDT and CDR2 is YYEEEE.

The rearrangement joins TRBV12-3 or TRBV12-4 to TRBJ2-7; D is uncertain. Trimming pared 1 base from V and 6 bases from J, leaving 10 bases between. CDR3 size: 13 residues. CDR3 amino acids: CASSLGRWGEQYF. CDR3 DNA sequence: TGTGCCAGCAGTTTAGGCCGGTGGGGCGAGCAGTACTTC.

The sample holds one count of this clone. The V gene is TRBV3-1 (or the pseudogene TRBV3-2), the J gene TRBJ1-2; 7 bases line up with TRBD1. CDR1 is LGHDT and CDR2 is YNNKEL in the germline V gene (reference sequence). The V segment lost 2 bases and the J segment 4 bases; nucleotides outside the gene matches: 7. This CDR3 is built from 15 residues. CDR3 loop: CASSQTQGLVYGYTF. In nucleotides, the CDR3 is TGTGCCAGCAGCCAAACACAGGGGCTAGTCTATGGCTACACCTTC.

The chain uses TRBV27 and TRBJ2-2; 10 bases are a match to TRBD1. V shed 3 bases and J 6 bases; nucleotides not matched to a gene: 4. The length of the CDR3 is 15 residues. CDR1 MNHEY and CDR2 SMNVEV come from the germline V gene (reference sequence). As DNA, the CDR3 is TGTGCCAGCAGTTTGTTGGGACAGGGGCCCGGGGAGCTGTTTTTT. This sequence encodes CASSLLGQGPGELFF.

The gene calls are TRBV11-2 and TRBJ2-7; unclear D gene. Germline assignment: CDR1 SGHAT and CDR2 FQNNGV. The CDR3 runs 13 residues. V shed 0 bases and J shed 7 bases, with 10 bases lying between them. CDR3 loop: CASSLERVGEQYF. The CDR3 region has the DNA TGTGCCAGCAGCTTAGAACGTGTGGGAGAGCAGTACTTC.

This chain joins TRBV27 and TRBJ2-7; unclear D gene. This CDR3 spans 13 amino acids. Trimming cost V 3 bases and J 3 bases, with 9 bases left between them. Germline CDR1 is MNHEY and CDR2 is SMNVEV (reference sequence). CDR3: CASSFSPDYEQYF. CDR3 bases: TGTGCCAGCAGTTTTTCCCCTGACTACGAGCAGTACTTC.

The chain carries TRBV7-9 and TRBJ2-6; 9 nucleotides line up with TRBD1. Germline-derived CDR1 and CDR2 are SEHNR and FQNEAQ (reference sequence). The V segment lost 5 bases and the J segment 4 bases; nucleotides outside the gene matches: 3. The CDR3 sequence is 15 residues long. CDR3 bases: TGTGCCAGCAGCGGGACAGGGCCCGGGGCCAACGTCCTGACTTTC. It translates to CASSGTGPGANVLTF.

The chain carries TRBV5-1 and TRBJ1-4, with a possible D match to TRBD1 (5 bases). The germline V gene encodes CDR1 SGHRS and CDR2 YFSETQ. V lost 0 bases and J 5 bases, leaving 8 bases between the germline ends. The CDR3 runs 14 residues. The CDR3 DNA sequence: TGCGCCAGCAGCTTGGGCAGGGCGAATGAAAAACTGTTTTTT. Protein product: CASSLGRANEKLFF.

The chain combines TRBV21-1 with TRBJ2-1; TRBD2, the D gene given by the table, was not confirmed from the DNA. TRBV21-1 constitutes a pseudogene. The CDR3 contains 15 residues. DNA for the CDR3: TGTGCCAACCTCCCGTCCCTGAGCTCCTACAATGAGCAGTTCTTC. It yields the protein CANLPSLSSYNEQFF.

The genes are TRBV6-5 and TRBJ1-2; D is unclear. Trimming took 8 bases from V and 6 from J, leaving 16 bases between them. Per germline, CDR1 MNHEY and CDR2 SVGAGI. The CDR3 extends over 13 amino acids. The CDR3 protein is CASRLGRRNGYTF. In nucleotides, the CDR3 is TGTGCCAGCCGATTAGGGCGGAGGAATGGCTACACCTTC.

This sequence joins TRBV21-1 and TRBJ1-5. TRBV21-1 has pseudogene status. The CDR3 covers 18 residues. The CDR3 is CASSKDGATDYSNQPQHF. The CDR3, as DNA: TGTGCCAGCAGCAAAGATGGGGCGACAGACTATAGCAATCAGCCCCAGCATTTT.

The chain has TRBV19 and TRBJ1-5, with D maybe TRBD1 (5 bases). Per germline, CDR1 LNHDA and CDR2 SQIVND (reference sequence). Deletions cut 3 bases from V and 8 bases from J, with 8 bases between. The CDR3 runs to 12 residues. The CDR3: CASSIGGEPQHF. The CDR3, as DNA: TGTGCCAGTAGTATTGGGGGGGAGCCCCAGCATTTT.

This sequence joins TRBV24-1 and TRBJ1-6; TRBD1 might be the D (5 bases). Germline lookup yields CDR1 KGHDR and CDR2 SFDVKD. Trimming removed 1 base at V and 2 bases at J, with 11 bases between. The CDR3 has 17 amino acids. CDR3 sequence: CATSDLMGPAYNSPLHF. The CDR3 region has the DNA TGTGCCACCAGTGATTTAATGGGGCCCGCCTATAATTCACCCCTCCACTTT.

The V gene is TRBV29-1, the J gene TRBJ2-7; unclear D gene. V shed 1 base and J shed 9 bases, with 16 bases lying between them. Germline V gene lookup returns CDR1 SQVTM and CDR2 ANQGSEA. The CDR3 sequence is 13 residues long. This CDR3 reads CSVEAQLGSRQYF. The CDR3 coding sequence is TGCAGCGTTGAAGCGCAGCTGGGGTCCCGGCAGTACTTC.